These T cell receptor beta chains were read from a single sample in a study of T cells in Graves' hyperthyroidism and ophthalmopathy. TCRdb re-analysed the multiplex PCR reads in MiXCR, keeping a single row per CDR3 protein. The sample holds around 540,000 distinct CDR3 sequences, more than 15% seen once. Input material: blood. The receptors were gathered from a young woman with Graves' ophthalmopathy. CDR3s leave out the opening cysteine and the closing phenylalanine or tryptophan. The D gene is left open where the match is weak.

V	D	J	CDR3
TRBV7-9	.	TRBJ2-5	ASSSLVGSETQY
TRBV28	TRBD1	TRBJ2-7	ASSMGAGGWVEQY
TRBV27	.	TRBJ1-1	ASSWEGGSTEAF
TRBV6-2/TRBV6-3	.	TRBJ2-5	ASSYSPSAETQY
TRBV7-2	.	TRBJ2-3	ASSPSPRDPSLTDTQY
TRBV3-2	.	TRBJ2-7	ASSQMGAGGSEQY
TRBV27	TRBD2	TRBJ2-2	ASTGWSLPTGLAGGPRTGELF
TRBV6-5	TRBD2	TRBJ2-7	ASSYSGDYHEQY
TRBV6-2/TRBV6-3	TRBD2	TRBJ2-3	ASSYKASGQADTQY
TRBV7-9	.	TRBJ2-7	ASGFEGVDEQY
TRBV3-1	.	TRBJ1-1	ASSQGWMNTEAF
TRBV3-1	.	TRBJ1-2	ASSRQVNYGYT
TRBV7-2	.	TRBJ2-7	ASSLALTGNYEQY
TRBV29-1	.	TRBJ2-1	SVEPSVSYNEQF
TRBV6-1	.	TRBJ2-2	ASSSGIGGHTGELF
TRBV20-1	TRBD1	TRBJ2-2	SASDRVNTGELF
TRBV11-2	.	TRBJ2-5	ASSFSFGGAIDQETQY
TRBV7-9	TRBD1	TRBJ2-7	ASSPAGGDGYYEQY
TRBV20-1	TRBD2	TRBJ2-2	SARDRLAGGPTNTGELF
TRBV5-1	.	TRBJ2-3	ASSLGFFRDDTDTQY
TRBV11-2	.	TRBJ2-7	ASSRDVGEQY
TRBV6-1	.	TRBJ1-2	ASSRGLYGYT
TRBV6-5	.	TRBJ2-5	ASSYYRTISETQY
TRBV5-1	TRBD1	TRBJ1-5	ASIKQEGQANQPQH
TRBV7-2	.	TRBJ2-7	ASSLIAAGAPYEQY
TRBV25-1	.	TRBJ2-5	ASYGLETQY
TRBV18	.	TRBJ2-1	ASSPVKTAYNEQF
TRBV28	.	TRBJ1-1	ASSLSYLNTEAF
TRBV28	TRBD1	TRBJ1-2	ATLRDRGGGYT
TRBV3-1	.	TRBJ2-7	ASSDWLVSSYEQY
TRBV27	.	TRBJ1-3	ASSWQGRSGNTIY
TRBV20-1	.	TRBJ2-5	SARNPQGQETQY
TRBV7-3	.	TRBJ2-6	ASSLNSPGANVLT
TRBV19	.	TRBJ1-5	ARTHVGGGRRGNQPQH
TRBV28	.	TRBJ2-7	ASSLTGLHYEQY
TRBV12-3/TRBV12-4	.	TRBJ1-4	ASSFPPLAGREKLF
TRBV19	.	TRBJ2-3	ASSIGRVADTQY
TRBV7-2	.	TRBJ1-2	ASSPYGTDYGYT
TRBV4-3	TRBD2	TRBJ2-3	ASSQVGRELSDTQY
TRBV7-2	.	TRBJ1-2	ASRAGDPYGYT
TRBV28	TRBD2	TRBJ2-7	ASSFRGTRREQY
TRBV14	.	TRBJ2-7	ASSQGNWQY
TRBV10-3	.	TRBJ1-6	AISESQNSPLH
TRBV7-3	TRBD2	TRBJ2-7	ASSSPRTSADYEQY
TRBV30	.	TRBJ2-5	AWSLGGVETQY
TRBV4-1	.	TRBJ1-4	ASSRQDATNEKLF
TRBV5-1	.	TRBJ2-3	ASSRELADTQY
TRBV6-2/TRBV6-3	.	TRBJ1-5	ASSTNSRQPQH
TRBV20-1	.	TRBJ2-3	SAGNAEALDTQY
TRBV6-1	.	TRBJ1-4	ASSPSSPKLVEKLF
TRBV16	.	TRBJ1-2	ASSPSITGAAGYGYT
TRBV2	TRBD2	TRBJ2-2	ASSPLAGGSGELF
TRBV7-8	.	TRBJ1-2	ASTDQGRHGGYT
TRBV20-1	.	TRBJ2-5	SARRTGVRGETQY
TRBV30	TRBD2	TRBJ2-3	AWSGRASGDTQY